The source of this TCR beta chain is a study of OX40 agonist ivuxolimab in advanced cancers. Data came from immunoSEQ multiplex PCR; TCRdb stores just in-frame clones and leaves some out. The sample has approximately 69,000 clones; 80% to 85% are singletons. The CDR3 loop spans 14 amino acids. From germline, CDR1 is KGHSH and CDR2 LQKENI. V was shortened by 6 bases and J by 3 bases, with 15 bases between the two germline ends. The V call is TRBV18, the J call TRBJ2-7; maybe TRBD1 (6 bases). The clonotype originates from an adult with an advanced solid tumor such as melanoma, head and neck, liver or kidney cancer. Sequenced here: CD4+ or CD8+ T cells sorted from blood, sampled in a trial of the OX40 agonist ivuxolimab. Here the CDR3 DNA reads TGTGCCAGCTCGCCTGGACAGAACTACTACGAGCAGTACTTC. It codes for CASSPGQNYYEQYF.